This T cell receptor (beta chain) was identified in a study of blood T cell repertoires in COVID-19. Study context: Researchers got acute and convalescent COVID-19 samples from the United States, Italy and Spain. In each case, the material was cDNA or gDNA derived from T cells, B-cell-depleted T cells, or PBMCs.

As originally analysed: Amplification with reference gene primers provided the estimates of nucleated cell counts. TCRdb keeps only in-frame clones here, not all; method: immunoSEQ multiplex PCR. V and J calls and clone size are given by that table; D and trimming were obtained from the DNA. This table has 84,000 or so clones, 87% appearing once. The CDR3 is 18 amino acids. The J segment lost 3 bases and the V segment lost 1 base, leaving 12 bases of the junction unmatched. Germline CDR1 is LNHDA and CDR2 is SQIVND (reference sequence). The V gene is TRBV19, the J gene TRBJ1-5; TRBD1 agrees at 7 bases. Sequencing was done on a sample of peripheral blood. The clonotype originates from a man aged 55 to 70 with acute or convalescent COVID-19. The CDR3 nucleotides are TGTGCCAGTAGTATAGCCCGGTCAGGGGGTTATATCAATCAGCCCCAGCATTTT. This encodes CASSIARSGGYINQPQHF.